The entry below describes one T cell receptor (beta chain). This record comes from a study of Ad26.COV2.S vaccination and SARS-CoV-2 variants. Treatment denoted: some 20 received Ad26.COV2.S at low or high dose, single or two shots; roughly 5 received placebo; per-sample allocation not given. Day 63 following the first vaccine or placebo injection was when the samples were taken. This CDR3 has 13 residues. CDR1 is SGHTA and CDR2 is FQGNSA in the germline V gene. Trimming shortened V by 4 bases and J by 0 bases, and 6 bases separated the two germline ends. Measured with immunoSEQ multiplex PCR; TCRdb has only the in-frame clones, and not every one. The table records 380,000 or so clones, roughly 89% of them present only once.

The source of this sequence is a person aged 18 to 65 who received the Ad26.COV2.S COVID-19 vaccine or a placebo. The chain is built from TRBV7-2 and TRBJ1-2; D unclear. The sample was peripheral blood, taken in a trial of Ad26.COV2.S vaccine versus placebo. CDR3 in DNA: TGTGCCAGCAGCTCTACAACTAACTATGGCTACACCTTC. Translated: CASSSTTNYGYTF.